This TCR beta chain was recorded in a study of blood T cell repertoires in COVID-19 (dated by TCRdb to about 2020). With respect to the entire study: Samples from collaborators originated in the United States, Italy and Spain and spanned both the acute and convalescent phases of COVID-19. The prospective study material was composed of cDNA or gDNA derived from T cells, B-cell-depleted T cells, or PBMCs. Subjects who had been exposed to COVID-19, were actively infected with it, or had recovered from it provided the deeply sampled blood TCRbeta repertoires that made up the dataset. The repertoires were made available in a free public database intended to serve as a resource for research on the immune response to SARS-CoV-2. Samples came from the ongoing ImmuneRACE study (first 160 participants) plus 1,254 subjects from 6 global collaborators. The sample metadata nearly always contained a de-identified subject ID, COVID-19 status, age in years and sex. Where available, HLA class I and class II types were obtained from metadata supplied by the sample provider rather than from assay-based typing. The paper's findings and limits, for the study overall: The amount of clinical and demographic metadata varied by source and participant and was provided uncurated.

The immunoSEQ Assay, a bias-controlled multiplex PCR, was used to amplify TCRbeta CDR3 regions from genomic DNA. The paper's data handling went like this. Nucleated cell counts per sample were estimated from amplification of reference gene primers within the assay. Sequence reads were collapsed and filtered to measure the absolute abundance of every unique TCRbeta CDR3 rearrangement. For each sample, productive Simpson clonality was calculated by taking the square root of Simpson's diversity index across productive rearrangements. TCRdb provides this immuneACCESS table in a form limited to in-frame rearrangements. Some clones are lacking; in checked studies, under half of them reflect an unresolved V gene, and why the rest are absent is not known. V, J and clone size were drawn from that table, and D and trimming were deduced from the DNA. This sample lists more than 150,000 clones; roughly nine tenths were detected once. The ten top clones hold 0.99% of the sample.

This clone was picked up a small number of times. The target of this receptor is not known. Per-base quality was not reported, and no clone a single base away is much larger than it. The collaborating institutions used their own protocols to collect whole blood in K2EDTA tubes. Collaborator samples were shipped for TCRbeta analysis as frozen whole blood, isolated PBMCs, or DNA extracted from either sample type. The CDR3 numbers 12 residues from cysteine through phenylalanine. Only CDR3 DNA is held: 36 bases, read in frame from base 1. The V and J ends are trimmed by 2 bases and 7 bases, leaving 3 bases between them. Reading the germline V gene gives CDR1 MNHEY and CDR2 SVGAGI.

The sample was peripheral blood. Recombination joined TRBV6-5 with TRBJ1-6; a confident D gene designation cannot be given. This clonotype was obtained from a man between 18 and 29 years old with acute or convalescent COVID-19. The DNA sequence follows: TGTGCCAGCAGTTACGTAAATTCACCCCTCCACTTT. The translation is CASSYVNSPLHF.